Reported below is one T cell receptor beta chain. The germline gives CDR1 ENHRY, CDR2 SYGVKD. The germline V and J ends were trimmed by 6 bases and 6 bases, with 12 bases remaining between them. This CDR3 spans 13 amino acids. These data are taken from a study of blood T cell repertoires in COVID-19. Study-wide background: There were acute and convalescent COVID-19 samples, and they came from the United States, Italy and Spain. Nucleic acid was either cDNA or gDNA, and it came from T cells, B-cell-depleted T cells, or PBMCs.

Source study methods: The assay estimated nucleated cells by amplifying reference gene primers. Libraries were prepared by immunoSEQ multiplex PCR; TCRdb keeps only in-frame clonotypes and omits some of them. For V, J and clone size, that table is used; D and trimming come from the DNA. This sample has under 250,000 clones, with about 85% found just once. The chain is built from TRBV10-3 and TRBJ1-5, with a possible D match to TRBD1 (6 bases). The TCR sequence derives from a woman aged 55-70 years who had recovered from COVID-19. Material: peripheral blood. The CDR3 here is CAIRGGTGQPQHF. The CDR3 DNA sequence: TGTGCCATCAGAGGGGGTACCGGTCAGCCCCAGCATTTT.